The clone carrying this T cell receptor (beta chain) has more than one count but fewer than ten. These data originate in a study of control samples from healthy donors and cancer patients. This CDR3 has 13 residues. CDR1 ENHRY and CDR2 SYGVKD come from the germline V gene. V trimming: 10 bases; J trimming: 10 bases; junction bases outside the gene matches: 13. Produced via immunoSEQ multiplex PCR; TCRdb's table is partial and in-frame only. The repertoire holds fewer than 200,000 clones, almost 90% seen once, with roughly 5% in the top ten. The sequencing sample was made of blood. The chain uses TRBV10-3 and TRBJ2-1; 7 bases agree with TRBD1. The TCR was taken from a woman aged 25-40 years in good health. CDR3 protein: CATQAQGPPEQFF. The CDR3 nucleotides read TGTGCCACACAGGCACAGGGGCCCCCGGAGCAGTTCTTC.